The clone carrying this T cell receptor beta chain was counted between two and nine times. Its antigen is as yet unknown. The germline V gene has CDR1 DFQATT and CDR2 SNEGSKA (reference sequence). The CDR3 totals 14 residues. V was clipped by 1 base and J by 1 base; unmatched bases: 4. The authors took PBMCs from 10 ml fresh peripheral blood. TCR beta CDR3 region amplification was performed from RNA transcripts. When the TCR CDR3 underwent first-round RT-PCR, the HTBI primer set was used. TCRdb processed the multiplex PCR reads anew with MiXCR; each CDR3 protein has one entry. The sample includes some 350,000 distinct CDR3 sequences, just under 25% of them seen just once. The data were taken from a study of T cells in Graves' hyperthyroidism and ophthalmopathy. Study-level findings and limits: The majority of expanded thyroid clonotypes above 0.001 also appeared in blood.

This clonotype was sampled from a man in his fifties or sixties with Graves' hyperthyroidism. Sample: blood. The rearrangement links TRBV20-1 to TRBJ2-7; TRBD2 agrees at 7 bases. Here the CDR3 DNA reads TGCAGTGCTAGAGGGGAGGGATTATCCTACGAGCAGTACTTC. Amino acids: CSARGEGLSYEQYF.